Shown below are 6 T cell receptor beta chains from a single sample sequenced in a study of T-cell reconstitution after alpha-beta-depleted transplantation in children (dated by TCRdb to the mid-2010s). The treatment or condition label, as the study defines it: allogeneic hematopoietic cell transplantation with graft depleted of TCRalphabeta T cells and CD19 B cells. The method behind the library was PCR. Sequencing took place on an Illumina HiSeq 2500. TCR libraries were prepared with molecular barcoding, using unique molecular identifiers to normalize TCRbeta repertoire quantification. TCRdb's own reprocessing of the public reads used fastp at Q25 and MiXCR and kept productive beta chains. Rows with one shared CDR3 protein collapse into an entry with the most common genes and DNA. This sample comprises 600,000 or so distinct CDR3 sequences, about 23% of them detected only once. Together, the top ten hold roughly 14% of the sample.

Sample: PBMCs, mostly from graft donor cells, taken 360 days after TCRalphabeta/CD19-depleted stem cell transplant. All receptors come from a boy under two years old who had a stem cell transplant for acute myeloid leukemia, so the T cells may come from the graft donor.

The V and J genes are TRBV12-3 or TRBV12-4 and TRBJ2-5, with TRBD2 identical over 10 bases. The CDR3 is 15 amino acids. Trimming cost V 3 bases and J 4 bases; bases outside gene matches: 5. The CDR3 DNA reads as TGTGCCAGCAGTTTGGCTAGCGGGGGTGGAGAGACCCAGTACTTC. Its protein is CASSLASGGGETQYF.

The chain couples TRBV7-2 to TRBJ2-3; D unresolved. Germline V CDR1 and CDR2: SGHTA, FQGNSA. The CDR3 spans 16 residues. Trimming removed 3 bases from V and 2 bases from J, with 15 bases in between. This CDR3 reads CASSLRNGGVTDTQYF. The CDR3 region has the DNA TGTGCCAGCAGCTTGCGCAACGGCGGAGTCACAGATACGCAGTATTTT.

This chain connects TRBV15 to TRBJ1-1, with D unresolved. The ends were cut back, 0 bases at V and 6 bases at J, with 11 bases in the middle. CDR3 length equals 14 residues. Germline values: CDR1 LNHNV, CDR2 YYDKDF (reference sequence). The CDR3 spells CATSRDGWSPEAFF. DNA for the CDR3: TGTGCCACCAGCAGAGATGGGTGGAGCCCTGAAGCTTTCTTT. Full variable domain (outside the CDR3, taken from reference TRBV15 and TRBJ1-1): DAMVIQNPRYQVTQFGKPVTLSCSQTLNHNVMYWYQQKSSQAPKLLFHYYDKDFNNEADTPDNFQSRRPNTSFCFLDIRSPGLGDTAMYLCATSRDGWSPEAFFGQGTRLTVV.

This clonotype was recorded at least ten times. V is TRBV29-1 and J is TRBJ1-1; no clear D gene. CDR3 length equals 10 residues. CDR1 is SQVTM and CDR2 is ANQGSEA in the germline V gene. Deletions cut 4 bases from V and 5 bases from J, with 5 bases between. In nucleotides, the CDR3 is TGCAGCGTTGCCTCTACTGAAGCTTTCTTT. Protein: CSVASTEAFF.

The CDR3 nucleotides read TGTGCCAGCAGTGTTGAGGATAGCTCCTACAATGAGCAGTTCTTC. As protein: CASSVEDSSYNEQFF. The V and J genes are TRBV6-4 and TRBJ2-1; D remains ambiguous. This CDR3 comprises 15 residues. V was clipped by 4 bases and J by 0 bases, with 10 bases between them. Looked up from germline, CDR1 is MRHNA and CDR2 is SNTAGT.

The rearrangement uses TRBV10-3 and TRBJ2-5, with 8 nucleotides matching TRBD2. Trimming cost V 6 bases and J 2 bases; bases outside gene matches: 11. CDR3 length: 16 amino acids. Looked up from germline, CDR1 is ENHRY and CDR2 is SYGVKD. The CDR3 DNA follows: TGTGCCATCAGCGACATGAAGCGGGGGACACAAGAGACCCAGTACTTC. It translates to CAISDMKRGTQETQYF.